A single sample is the source of the 30 T cell receptor beta chains below, sequenced in a study of OX40 agonist ivuxolimab in advanced cancers. Method: immunoSEQ multiplex PCR; TCRdb's copy keeps in-frame clones and lacks some. The sample lists approximately 80,000 clones; 90% to 95% were seen once. This material consisted of CD4+ or CD8+ T cells sorted from blood, taken in a trial of the OX40 agonist ivuxolimab. The receptors were gathered from an adult with an advanced solid tumor such as melanoma, head and neck, liver or kidney cancer.

The chain links TRBV7-2 to TRBJ2-1, with D possibly TRBD1 on 5 matching bases. Germline V gives CDR1 SGHTA, CDR2 FQGNSA. CDR3 size: 15 residues. Trimming left V 7 bases short and J 6 bases short, with 19 bases between. The CDR3 bases are TGTGCCAGCACCTATATTCAGGGCATAGGCAATGAGCAGTTCTTC. Translation: CASTYIQGIGNEQFF.

By its share, this clone is medium-sized. The chain has TRBV28 and TRBJ2-7, with D unresolved. The CDR3 is 12 residues long. From germline, CDR1 is MDHEN and CDR2 SYDVKM. V was clipped by 7 bases and J by 2 bases, with 9 bases between them. The CDR3 loop reads CASTSTPYEQYF. CDR3 coding DNA: TGTGCCAGCACCTCAACACCCTACGAGCAGTACTTC.

The rearrangement joins TRBV11-2 to TRBJ1-1, with a tentative D call TRBD1 (6 bases). The CDR3 length is 15 residues. Trimming cost V 3 bases and J 5 bases, with 16 bases left between them. Per the germline V gene, CDR1 is SGHAT and CDR2 is FQNNGV. Written as DNA, the CDR3 is TGTGCCAGCAGCTTCTTGTCGGGGGGCCATACTGAAGCTTTCTTT. Residues: CASSFLSGGHTEAFF.

In this sample, this clone turned up a few times. The chain couples TRBV5-1 to TRBJ2-7; 7 positions agree with TRBD2. V dropped 0 bases and J dropped 3; count of bases not matched to a gene: 6. The CDR3 covers 15 residues. The germline V gene encodes CDR1 SGHRS and CDR2 YFSETQ. The CDR3 here is CASSLEGGSYYEQYF. The CDR3 DNA reads TGCGCCAGCAGCTTGGAGGGCGGGAGTTACTACGAGCAGTACTTC. Drawing the rest from reference TRBV5-1 and TRBJ2-7, the complete variable domain is KAGVTQTPRYLIKTRGQQVTLSCSPISGHRSVSWYQQTPGQGLQFLFEYFSETQRNKGNFPGRFSGRQFSNSRSEMNVSTLELGDSALYLCASSLEGGSYYEQYFGPGTRLTVT.

The chain couples TRBV6-5 to TRBJ2-3, with 9 bases fitting TRBD2. The CDR3 has 15 residues. Germline V gene data show CDR1 as MNHEY and CDR2 as SVGAGI. V lost 7 bases to trimming and J lost 2 bases; unmatched junction nucleotides: 7. CDR3 coding DNA: TGTGCCAGCACTTTACTAGCGGGCAACACAGATACGCAGTATTTT. It encodes CASTLLAGNTDTQYF.

This clone was found once. The rearrangement uses TRBV28 and TRBJ1-2; possibly TRBD1 for D (6 bases). The V end was cut by 2 bases, the J end by 0 bases, with 16 bases between. Germline V gene data show CDR1 as MDHEN and CDR2 as SYDVKM. The CDR3 contains 17 residues. CDR3 sequence: CASSLVGGASANYGYTF. The CDR3 region has the DNA TGTGCCAGCAGTTTAGTTGGGGGGGCTTCAGCTAACTATGGCTACACCTTC.

The rearrangement joins TRBV7-2 to TRBJ2-7; D unclear. The germline gives CDR1 SGHTA, CDR2 FQGNSA. The CDR3 is made up of 14 amino acids. Trimming took off 2 bases at V and 0 bases at J, with 8 bases between the two ends. For the CDR3, the DNA is TGTGCCAGCAGCTTAAAGGGCGGCTCCTACGAGCAGTACTTC. This codes for CASSLKGGSYEQYF.

The J gene is TRBJ1-2, the V gene TRBV15; the D gene is possibly TRBD1 (5 bases). Between the trimmed V and J ends, which lost 0 bases and 2 bases, there was a span of 25 bases. CDR3 length: 20 amino acids. Germline V CDR1 and CDR2: LNHNV, YYDKDF (reference sequence). The CDR3 nucleotides are TGTGCCACCAGCAGAGATTACACCGCCACCGGGGACGGACCGAACTATGGCTACACCTTC. This encodes CATSRDYTATGDGPNYGYTF.

The rearrangement joins TRBV5-6 to TRBJ2-1; D unclear. Trimming stripped 0 bases from V and 9 bases from J, with 13 bases between. The CDR3 is made up of 14 amino acids. Germline values: CDR1 SGHDT, CDR2 YYEEEE. The CDR3 sequence: CASSLGTVHPEQFF. The CDR3 DNA reads as TGTGCCAGCAGCTTGGGGACCGTGCATCCTGAGCAGTTCTTC.

The rearrangement links TRBV10-3 to TRBJ2-3; no clear D. CDR1 and CDR2 from the germline V gene are ENHRY and SYGVKD. The V gene lost 2 bases and the J gene lost 8 bases, with 11 bases spanning the gap. The CDR3 totals 13 residues. The CDR3 DNA is TGTGCCATCAGTGAGGTGGGTTGGGGTACGCAGTATTTT. Residues: CAISEVGWGTQYF.

This clone was found once. The chain uses TRBV18 and TRBJ2-7; TRBD1 or TRBD2 may be the D gene (5 bases each). There are 14 residues in the CDR3. CDR1 is KGHSH and CDR2 is LQKENI in the germline V gene. V dropped 7 bases and J dropped 6 bases, with 19 bases sitting between them. The CDR3 spells CASLREGLVGEQYF. Written as DNA, the CDR3 is TGTGCCAGCTTACGCGAGGGGCTAGTCGGCGAGCAGTACTTC.

The V gene is TRBV7-9, the J gene TRBJ2-5; 11 nucleotides match TRBD2. Germline CDR1 and CDR2: SEHNR and FQNEAQ (reference sequence). CDR3 size: 15 residues. Trimming removed 5 bases from V and 3 bases from J; junction bases left unmatched: 5. The CDR3 protein is CASSEEGLAEETQYF. CDR3 coding DNA: TGTGCCAGCAGCGAAGAGGGACTAGCGGAAGAGACCCAGTACTTC.

This clone was detected only once. The V gene is TRBV7-9, the J gene TRBJ2-5; D not certain. V lost 4 bases and J lost 5, with 11 bases in between. Germline lookup yields CDR1 SEHNR and CDR2 FQNEAQ (reference sequence). This CDR3 spans 13 amino acids. The CDR3 protein is CASSSLNSETQYF. CDR3 DNA sequence: TGTGCCAGCAGCTCCCTGAACTCGGAGACCCAGTACTTC.

The chain combines TRBV27 with TRBJ1-5; the D gene is possibly TRBD1 (6 bases). The germline V gene has CDR1 MNHEY and CDR2 SMNVEV (reference sequence). Trimming stripped 6 bases from V and 0 bases from J, with 15 bases between. The CDR3 loop spans 16 amino acids. The CDR3 region is CASSQDGTNSNQPQHF. In DNA form, the CDR3 reads TGTGCCAGCAGCCAAGATGGGACAAATAGCAATCAGCCCCAGCATTTT.

The chain carries TRBV10-3 and TRBJ2-4, with a tentative D call TRBD2 (5 bases). The CDR3 totals 15 residues. V was shortened by 4 bases and J by 5 bases, with 15 bases between the two germline ends. Germline CDR1 ENHRY, CDR2 SYGVKD. The CDR3 coding sequence is TGTGCCATCAGTGTCGGCGGGCCGGGCGAAAACATTCAGTACTTC. Translating it yields CAISVGGPGENIQYF.

The rearrangement uses TRBV18 and TRBJ1-2; D may be TRBD1 (5 bases). The CDR3 runs 16 residues. The V and J ends lost 0 bases and 2 bases respectively, with 13 bases between them. CDR1 and CDR2 from the germline V gene are KGHSH and LQKENI. Written as DNA, the CDR3 is TGTGCCAGCTCACCACCGGGGGGGGGTAGCAACTATGGCTACACCTTC. This gives the protein CASSPPGGGSNYGYTF.

The V call is TRBV7-2, the J call TRBJ1-1; D not certain. CDR1 and CDR2 (germline): SGHTA, FQGNSA. The ends were cut back, 5 bases at V and 5 bases at J, with 15 bases in the middle. The CDR3 extends over 14 amino acids. CDR3 in amino acids: CASSPRMDGTEAFF. In DNA, the CDR3 is TGTGCCAGCAGCCCGCGAATGGACGGGACTGAAGCTTTCTTT.

The rearrangement uses TRBV5-4 and TRBJ2-3; TRBD1 aligns across 7 bases. Looked up from germline, CDR1 is SGHNT and CDR2 is YYREEE (reference sequence). Trimming cost V 4 bases and J 1 base; bases outside gene matches: 3. This CDR3 comprises 14 residues. The CDR3 nucleotides are TGTGCCAGCAGCCCAACAGGGGGCACAGATACGCAGTATTTT. It encodes CASSPTGGTDTQYF.

This chain connects TRBV11-3 to TRBJ1-1, with D hard to call. CDR1 is SGHNT and CDR2 is YENEEA in the germline V gene. The length of the CDR3 is 12 residues. With 3 bases removed from V and 7 bases from J, the gap between germline ends came to 9 bases. Here the CDR3 DNA reads TGTGCCAGCAGCTTGTTCACGGGTGAAGCTTTCTTT. Translated, it gives CASSLFTGEAFF.

The chain employs TRBV7-8 and TRBJ2-3; D uncertain. From germline, CDR1 is SGHVS and CDR2 FQNEAQ. V was pared by 3 bases and J by 0 bases, with 7 bases between. This CDR3 comprises 14 residues. The CDR3 DNA sequence: TGTGCCAGCAGCTTTGGTCTGAGCACAGATACGCAGTATTTT. Translating gives CASSFGLSTDTQYF.

The chain carries TRBV5-6 and TRBJ2-2; D may be TRBD2 (5 bases). The CDR3 consists of 15 residues. Trimming took off 5 bases at V and 4 bases at J, with 15 bases between the two ends. The germline gives CDR1 SGHDT, CDR2 YYEEEE. CDR3 residues: CASRKGLEGTGELFF. CDR3 DNA: TGTGCCAGCAGGAAAGGCTTAGAGGGCACCGGGGAGCTGTTTTTT.

CDR3 nucleotide sequence: TGTGCCAGCAGCTTGGTCGTGACAGGCGCTAACTATGGCTACACCTTC. This encodes CASSLVVTGANYGYTF. The chain carries TRBV5-5 and TRBJ1-2, with D possibly being TRBD1 (6 bases). The V end lost 0 bases, the J end lost 0 bases, and 12 bases lay between the germline ends. The CDR3 totals 16 residues. The germline V gene has CDR1 SGHKS and CDR2 YYEKEE (reference sequence).

Here the CDR3 reads CASSLAGQTGELFF. The CDR3 region has the DNA TGCGCCAGCAGCTTGGCCGGACAGACCGGGGAGCTGTTTTTT. The genes are TRBV5-1 and TRBJ2-2, with D possibly matching TRBD1 (6 bases). This CDR3 region has 14 residues. Trimming shortened V by 0 bases and J by 5 bases, and 8 bases separated the two germline ends. Germline V gives CDR1 SGHRS, CDR2 YFSETQ.

V usage is TRBV5-1 and J usage is TRBJ2-5; TRBD2 matches 12 bases. Germline CDR1 and CDR2: SGHRS and YFSETQ. Trimming at V came to 4 bases and at J to 1 base, leaving 2 bases not matched to a gene. The CDR3 runs 15 residues. This CDR3 is CASSGGLAGQETQYF. The CDR3 DNA reads as TGCGCCAGCAGCGGGGGACTAGCGGGCCAAGAGACCCAGTACTTC.

This sequence joins TRBV4-1 and TRBJ1-4; D might be TRBD1 (5 bases). Germline V gene data show CDR1 as MGHRA and CDR2 as YSYEKL. Trimming took 0 bases from V and 5 from J, leaving 16 bases between them. The CDR3 has 17 amino acids. CDR3 DNA: TGCGCCAGCAGCCAAGAATTAGGGGCTCTCCAAAATGAAAAACTGTTTTTT. It is translated as CASSQELGALQNEKLFF.

The genes are TRBV19 and TRBJ2-3; TRBD1 matches at 12 bases. This CDR3 is 16 amino acids long. Germline V CDR1 and CDR2: LNHDA, SQIVND (reference sequence). Trimming cost V 5 bases and J 4 bases; bases outside gene matches: 7. CDR3 region: CASSFPGQGASDTQYF. Written as DNA, the CDR3 is TGTGCCAGTAGTTTCCCGGGACAGGGGGCGTCAGATACGCAGTATTTT.

V usage is TRBV7-2 and J usage is TRBJ1-4, with D unresolved. CDR1 and CDR2 (germline): SGHTA, FQGNSA. This CDR3 is 13 amino acids long. Deletions cut 5 bases from V and 8 bases from J, with 12 bases between. The CDR3 loop is CASSHRDGEKLFF. CDR3 nucleotide sequence: TGTGCCAGCAGCCACCGTGATGGGGAAAAACTGTTTTTT.

The rearrangement links TRBV6-5 to TRBJ1-6; 7 nucleotides match TRBD1. V was clipped by 2 bases and J by 10 bases; unmatched bases: 5. The CDR3 is 14 amino acids. Germline values: CDR1 MNHEY, CDR2 SVGAGI. The CDR3, as DNA: TGTGCCAGCAGTTACCTGACAGGGCAATCACCCCTCCACTTT. As protein: CASSYLTGQSPLHF.

V and J are TRBV7-9 and TRBJ1-1; perhaps TRBD1 as D (6 bases). Germline V lookup: CDR1 SEHNR, CDR2 FQNEAQ (reference sequence). The CDR3 spans 12 residues. The germline V and J ends were trimmed by 5 bases and 12 bases, with 16 bases remaining between them. CDR3 DNA: TGTGCCAGCAGCGGAACAGGGAGGGACCCTTTCTTT. It translates to CASSGTGRDPFF.

This chain links TRBV11-3 with TRBJ2-7, with TRBD1 matching over 7 bases. Germline V gives CDR1 SGHNT, CDR2 YENEEA. Trimming took 7 bases from V and 3 from J; bases not matched to a gene: 9. This CDR3 has 14 amino acids. The CDR3 region is CASTPRAGGYEQYF. The CDR3 nucleotides are TGTGCCAGCACCCCTCGGGCAGGGGGCTACGAGCAGTACTTC. Full variable domain (rest looked up from reference TRBV11-3 and TRBJ2-7): EAGVVQSPRYKIIEKKQPVAFWCNPISGHNTLYWYLQNLGQGPELLIRYENEEAVDDSQLPKDRFSAERLKGVDSTLKIQPAELGDSAVYLCASTPRAGGYEQYFGPGTRLTVT.